This T cell receptor beta chain was observed in a study of identical twins. General observations from the study: Interpretation of the results relied on cross-sectional statistical analysis and not on following the same donors. Out-of-frame alpha sequences that twins shared showed excess low generation probability.

TCRdb itself ran the 5' RACE reads through MiXCR, one entry per CDR3 protein. The table lists 400,000 to 500,000 distinct CDR3 sequences, about 18% of them singletons. The V and J ends lost 0 bases and 0 bases respectively, with 8 bases between them. CDR1 MNHEY and CDR2 SVGAGI come from the germline V gene. The CDR3 has 15 residues. This clonotype came up many times. Its cognate antigen is unknown. V usage is TRBV6-5 and J usage is TRBJ1-2; D unresolved. This clonotype originated in a man between 45 and 60 years old in good health. The material sequenced was naive T cells sorted from blood. DNA for the CDR3: TGTGCCAGCAGTTACTCGAAGGCGGCTAACTATGGCTACACCTTC. Translated, it gives CASSYSKAANYGYTF.